This T cell receptor (beta chain) appears in the sequencing data of a study of blood T cell repertoires in COVID-19. Background on the study: Sites in the United States, Italy and Spain provided acute and convalescent COVID-19 samples. Sample material is recorded as cDNA or gDNA derived from T cells, B-cell-depleted T cells, or PBMCs.

The V and J ends lost 5 bases and 3 bases respectively, with 5 bases between them. Germline CDR1 MGHDK, CDR2 SYGVNS. CDR3 size: 12 residues. Per the authors' pipeline: Scientists estimated how many nucleated cells there were by amplifying reference gene primers. TCRdb's copy holds only in-frame clones and misses some; the assay was immunoSEQ multiplex PCR. That table is the source of V, J and clone size, and D and trimming were worked out from the DNA. The sample records around 280,000 clones, over 80% being singletons. The chain links TRBV25-1 to TRBJ2-1, with D unclear. Sequencing was carried out using peripheral blood. The sequence was collected from a woman aged 50 to 65 with active or convalescent COVID-19. This chain's CDR3 is CASSRVYNEQFF. The CDR3 bases are TGTGCCAGCAGTAGAGTCTACAATGAGCAGTTCTTC.